The 8 T cell receptor beta chains given below trace back to one sample, sequenced in a study of identifying expanded T cells in peripheral blood. Using immunoSEQ multiplex PCR, the repertoire was profiled, and TCRdb retains in-frame clones only, with some absent. The data contain fewer than 60,000 clones, around 82% of them seen just once; the ten biggest clones take up about 14%. The material sequenced was blood. These receptors were obtained from a person aged 18-70 years in good health.

The V gene is TRBV5-5, the J gene TRBJ2-6; D may correspond to TRBD1 or TRBD2 (5 bases each). CDR3 length equals 16 residues. Trimming shortened V by 0 bases and J by 2 bases, and 9 bases separated the two germline ends. Germline CDR1 and CDR2: SGHKS and YYEKEE (reference sequence). The CDR3 DNA follows: TGTGCCAGCAGCTTGGTTCTGGGGGCTGGGGCCAACGTCCTGACTTTC. Its translation: CASSLVLGAGANVLTF.

V usage is TRBV18 and J usage is TRBJ2-3, with D perhaps matching TRBD2 (5 bases). V lost 3 bases and J lost 4, with 11 bases in between. The length of the CDR3 is 14 residues. Per germline, CDR1 KGHSH and CDR2 LQKENI. In nucleotides, the CDR3 is TGTGCCAGCTCACCCCAGTTGGGAGCAGATACGCAGTATTTT. Translation gives CASSPQLGADTQYF.

This clone was counted once. The chain has TRBV25-1 and TRBJ2-2; weak D call: TRBD1 (6 bases). The CDR3 consists of 14 residues. The germline V gene encodes CDR1 MGHDK and CDR2 SYGVNS. With 6 bases removed from V and 5 bases from J, the gap between germline ends came to 13 bases. CDR3 nucleotide sequence: TGTGCCAGCAGGGACAGTGGAGTGACCGGGGAGCTGTTTTTT. It encodes CASRDSGVTGELFF.

V and J are TRBV7-9 and TRBJ1-1; the D is unclear. CDR1 and CDR2 (germline): SEHNR, FQNEAQ (reference sequence). The ends were cut back, 10 bases at V and 0 bases at J, with 9 bases in the middle. The CDR3 contains 12 residues. The CDR3 DNA reads TGTGCCACTCGGGCGTTGAACACTGAAGCTTTCTTT. Amino acids: CATRALNTEAFF. Using reference TRBV7-9 and TRBJ1-1 for the parts outside the CDR3, the full variable domain is DTGVSQNPRHKITKRGQNVTFRCDPISEHNRLYWYRQTLGQGPEFLTYFQNEAQLEKSRLLSDRFSAERPKGSFSTLEIQRTEQGDSAMYLCATRALNTEAFFGQGTRLTVV.

The chain couples TRBV18 to TRBJ2-5; the D gene is possibly TRBD1 (6 bases). This CDR3 contains 15 residues. Germline CDR1 is KGHSH and CDR2 is LQKENI. V gave up 3 bases and J gave up 5 bases, with 16 bases separating them. The CDR3: CASSPLQGVGETQYF. The CDR3 DNA sequence: TGTGCCAGCTCACCGCTACAGGGCGTTGGGGAGACCCAGTACTTC. The full variable domain, its missing parts supplied by reference TRBV18 and TRBJ2-5, is NAGVMQNPRHLVRRRGQEARLRCSPMKGHSHVYWYRQLPEEGLKFMVYLQKENIIDESGMPKERFSAEFPKEGPSILRIQQVVRGDSAAYFCASSPLQGVGETQYFGPGTRLLVL.

The genes are TRBV7-9 and TRBJ2-5; 9 bases agree with TRBD2. CDR1 SEHNR and CDR2 FQNEAQ come from the germline V gene (reference sequence). V was pared by 7 bases and J by 2 bases, with 5 bases of the junction left unmatched. This CDR3 contains 14 residues. Here the CDR3 reads CASTRLAVQETQYF. The DNA for the CDR3 is TGTGCCAGCACCCGACTAGCGGTGCAAGAGACCCAGTACTTC.

The CDR3 DNA reads as TGTGCCAGCAGTTACGATGGGACAGGGGGAGAGCAGTACGTC. As protein: CASSYDGTGGEQYV. The V and J genes are TRBV6-6 and TRBJ2-7, with 11 positions matching TRBD1. This CDR3 comprises 14 residues. Germline V gene lookup returns CDR1 MNHNY and CDR2 SVGAGI (reference sequence). J gave up 7 bases and V 2 bases, and 4 bases lay outside the gene matches.

A few counts support this clone. This rearrangement joins TRBV7-8 to TRBJ1-1; TRBD1 might be the D (5 bases). CDR3 length: 13 residues. Trimming stripped 3 bases from V and 10 bases from J, with 15 bases between. Germline CDR1 SGHVS, CDR2 FQNEAQ. DNA of the CDR3: TGTGCCAGCAGCTTTGGGGGGATTGAGGGAGCTTTCTTT. It codes for CASSFGGIEGAFF.